These T cell receptor beta chains were read from a single sample in a study of CD4 T cells in relation to SARS-CoV-2 and coronaviruses. Libraries were prepared by immunoSEQ multiplex PCR; TCRdb keeps only in-frame clonotypes and omits some of them. This sample has 25,000 to 30,000 clones, with about 78% found just once. Which antigens these TCRs recognize remains unknown. Material for sequencing was CD4+ T cells from PBMCs, cultured in vitro. Every receptor here comes from a human donor in good health. Each CDR3 is given with its conserved first and last residue. D genes are given only for firm matches. Clone size is shown for a subset of rows, as once, few, many or a class of expanded clone.

V	size	J	D	DNA	CDR3
TRBV4-3	-	TRBJ1-6	-	TGCGCCAGCAGCCAAGATCCAGGTCCCCAGTCACCCCTCCACTTT	CASSQDPGPQSPLHF
TRBV19	-	TRBJ2-6	TRBD1	TGTGCCAGTATGGGCAGGGGGCAAAAGCTGACTGGGGCCAACGTCCTGACTTTC	CASMGRGQKLTGANVLTF
TRBV6-6	-	TRBJ2-2	TRBD2	TGTGCCAGCAGCCTAGCGGGGCTCAACACCGGGGAGCTGTTTTTT	CASSLAGLNTGELFF
TRBV11-2	-	TRBJ2-7	TRBD2	TGTGCCAGCAGCTCCTACCCTAGCGGGAGGGCTCAATATTTCCTCGAGCAGTACTTC	CASSSYPSGRAQYFLEQYF
TRBV2	-	TRBJ2-7	-	TGTGCCAGCAGAGTAGAGGTAGCGACTATGGACTTC	CASRVEVATMDF
TRBV1	-	TRBJ2-7	-	TGCGACGCGCAGGGAAGGACGGTATCCTACGAGCAGTACTTC	CDAQGRTVSYEQYF
TRBV3-1/TRBV3-2	once	TRBJ2-3	-	TGTGCCAGCAGCCAAGTTGGGACTAGCACAGATACGCAGTATTTT	CASSQVGTSTDTQYF
TRBV1	-	TRBJ2-2	-	TGCACCAGCAGCCAGCTGCCTCGGCTAGCGGGAAGACCAGACACCGGGGAGCTGTTTTTT	CTSSQLPRLAGRPDTGELFF
TRBV9	-	TRBJ2-3	-	TGTGCCAGCAGCGTAATGGGGGGCACTAGCACAGATACGCAGTATTTT	CASSVMGGTSTDTQYF
TRBV5-1	-	TRBJ2-7	TRBD2	TGCGCCAGCAGCTTGGCCCGGACGGGGGGCTACGAGCAGTACTTC	CASSLARTGGYEQYF
TRBV28	once	TRBJ2-1	TRBD2	TGTGCCAGCAGTCCGGGACTAGCGGTGAGTGAGCAGTTCTTC	CASSPGLAVSEQFF
TRBV6-5	few	TRBJ2-7	-	TGTGCCAGCAGAGCCGAGGCCACCTACGAGCAGTACTTC	CASRAEATYEQYF
TRBV6-4	-	TRBJ1-5	-	TGTGCCAGCAGTGACCCGGGAGGGAGCCACTATAGCAATCAGCCCCAGCATTTT	CASSDPGGSHYSNQPQHF
TRBV12-3/TRBV12-4	once	TRBJ2-7	-	TGTGCCAGCAGTTTTTACGGTGCCTACGAGCAGTACTTC	CASSFYGAYEQYF
TRBV7-2	-	TRBJ1-3	-	TGTGCCAGCAGCTTACGCGGAAACACCATATATTTT	CASSLRGNTIYF
TRBV6-5	once	TRBJ1-2	-	TGTGCCAGCATCCTACGGGGGGGCGTCTATGGCTACACCTTC	CASILRGGVYGYTF